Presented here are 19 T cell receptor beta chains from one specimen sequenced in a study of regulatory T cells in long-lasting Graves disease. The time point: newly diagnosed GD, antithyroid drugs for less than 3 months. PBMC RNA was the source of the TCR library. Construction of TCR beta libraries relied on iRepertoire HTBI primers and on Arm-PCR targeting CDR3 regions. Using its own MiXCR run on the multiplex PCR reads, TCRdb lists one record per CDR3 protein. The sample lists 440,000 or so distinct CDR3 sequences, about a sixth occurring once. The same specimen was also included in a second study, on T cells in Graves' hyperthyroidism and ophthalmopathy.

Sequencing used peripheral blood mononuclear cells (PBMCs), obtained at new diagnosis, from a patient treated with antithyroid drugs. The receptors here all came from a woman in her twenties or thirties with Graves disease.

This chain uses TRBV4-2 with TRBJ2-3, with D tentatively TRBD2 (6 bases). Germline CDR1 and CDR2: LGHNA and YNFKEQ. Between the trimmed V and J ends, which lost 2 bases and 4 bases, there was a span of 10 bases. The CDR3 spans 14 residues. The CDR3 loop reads CASSQREKSDTQYF. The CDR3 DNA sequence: TGTGCCAGCAGCCAACGGGAGAAGTCAGATACGCAGTATTTT.

For the CDR3, the DNA is TGTGCCAGCAGCCGATTACAGGGGGCCAGGACTGAAGCTTTCTTT. It codes for CASSRLQGARTEAFF. The chain has TRBV14 and TRBJ1-1, with TRBD1 matching 9 bases. The CDR3 extends over 15 amino acids. Trimming cost V 4 bases and J 5 bases; bases outside gene matches: 8. In germline, CDR1 is SGHDN, CDR2 FVKESK.

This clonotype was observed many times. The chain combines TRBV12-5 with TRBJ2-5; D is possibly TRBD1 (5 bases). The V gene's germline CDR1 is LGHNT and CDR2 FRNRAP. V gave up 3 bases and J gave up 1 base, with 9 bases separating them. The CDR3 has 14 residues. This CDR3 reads CASGFGRAQETQYF. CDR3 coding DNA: TGTGCTAGTGGTTTCGGCAGGGCCCAAGAGACCCAGTACTTC.

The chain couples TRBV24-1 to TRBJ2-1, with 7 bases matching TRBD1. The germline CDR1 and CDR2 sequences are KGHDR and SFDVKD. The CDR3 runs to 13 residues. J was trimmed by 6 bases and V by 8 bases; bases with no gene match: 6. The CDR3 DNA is TGTGCCACCAACTCCCGGGACAGCAATGAGCAGTTCTTC. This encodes CATNSRDSNEQFF.

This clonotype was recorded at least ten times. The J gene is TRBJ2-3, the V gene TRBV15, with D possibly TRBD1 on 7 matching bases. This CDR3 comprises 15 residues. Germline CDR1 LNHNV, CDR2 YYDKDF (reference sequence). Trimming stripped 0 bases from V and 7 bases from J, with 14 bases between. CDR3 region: CATSRDLQGGNTQYF. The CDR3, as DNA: TGTGCCACCAGCAGAGACCTCCAGGGGGGAAATACGCAGTATTTT.

The CDR3 DNA is TGTGCCAGCGGACGGACAGGGAGGAACACTGAAGCTTTCTTT. This gives the protein CASGRTGRNTEAFF. The chain has TRBV6-2 or TRBV6-3 and TRBJ1-1, with 8 nucleotides matching TRBD1. Unmatched junction bases numbered 6, after V lost 8 bases and J lost 1 base. Germline CDR1 and CDR2: MNHEY and SVGEGT. The CDR3 has 14 residues.

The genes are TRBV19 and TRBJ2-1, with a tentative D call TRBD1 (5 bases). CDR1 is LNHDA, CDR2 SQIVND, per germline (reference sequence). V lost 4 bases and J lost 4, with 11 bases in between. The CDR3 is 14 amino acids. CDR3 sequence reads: CASSRETGYNEQFF. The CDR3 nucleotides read TGTGCCAGTAGTAGGGAAACAGGTTACAATGAGCAGTTCTTC.

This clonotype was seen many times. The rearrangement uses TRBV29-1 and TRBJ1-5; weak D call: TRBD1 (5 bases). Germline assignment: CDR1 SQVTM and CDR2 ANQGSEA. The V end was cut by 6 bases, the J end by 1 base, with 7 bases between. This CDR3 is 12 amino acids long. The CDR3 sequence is CSVQGSNQPQHF. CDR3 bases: TGCAGCGTCCAGGGCAGCAATCAGCCCCAGCATTTT.

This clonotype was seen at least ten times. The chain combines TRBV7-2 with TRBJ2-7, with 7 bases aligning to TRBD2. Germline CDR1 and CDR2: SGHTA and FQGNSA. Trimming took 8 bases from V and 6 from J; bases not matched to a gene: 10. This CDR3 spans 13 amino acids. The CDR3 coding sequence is TGTGCCAGCCAAAGATCTGGGGGGGGCGAGCAGTACTTC. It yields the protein CASQRSGGGEQYF.

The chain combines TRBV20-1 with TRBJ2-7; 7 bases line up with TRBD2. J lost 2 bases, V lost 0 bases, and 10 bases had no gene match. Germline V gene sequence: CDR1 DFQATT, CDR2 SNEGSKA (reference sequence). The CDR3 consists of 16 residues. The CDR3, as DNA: TGCAGTGCTAGAGATCCCCTGGCGGGAGTCCCCTACGAGCAGTACTTC. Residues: CSARDPLAGVPYEQYF.

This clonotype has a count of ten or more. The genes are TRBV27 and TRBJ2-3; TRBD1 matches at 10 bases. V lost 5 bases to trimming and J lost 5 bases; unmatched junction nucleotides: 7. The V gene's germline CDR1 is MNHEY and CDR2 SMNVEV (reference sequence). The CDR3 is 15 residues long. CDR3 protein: CASSPRQGAEDTQYF. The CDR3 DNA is TGTGCCAGCAGTCCTCGACAGGGGGCAGAAGATACGCAGTATTTT.

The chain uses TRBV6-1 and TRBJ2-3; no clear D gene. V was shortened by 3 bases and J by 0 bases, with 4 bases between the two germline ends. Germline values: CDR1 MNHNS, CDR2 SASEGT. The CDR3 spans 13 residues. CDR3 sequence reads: CASSDTSTDTQYF. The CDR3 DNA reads TGTGCCAGCAGTGATACTAGCACAGATACGCAGTATTTT.

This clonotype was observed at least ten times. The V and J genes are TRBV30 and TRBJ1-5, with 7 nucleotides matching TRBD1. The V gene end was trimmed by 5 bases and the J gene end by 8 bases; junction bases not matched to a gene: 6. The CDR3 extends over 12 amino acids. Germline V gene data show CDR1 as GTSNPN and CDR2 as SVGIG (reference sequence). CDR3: CAWAGGSEPQHF. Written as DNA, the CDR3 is TGTGCCTGGGCAGGGGGATCTGAGCCCCAGCATTTT.

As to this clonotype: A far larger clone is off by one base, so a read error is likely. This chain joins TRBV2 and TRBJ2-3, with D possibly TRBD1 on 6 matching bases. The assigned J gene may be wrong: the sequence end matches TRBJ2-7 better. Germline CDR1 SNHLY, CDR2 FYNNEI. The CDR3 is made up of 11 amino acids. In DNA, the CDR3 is TGTGCCAGCAGTGAAGAAGGGGGGCAGTACTTC. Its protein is CASSEEGGQYF.

CDR3 in amino acids: CAWCSGYEQYF. CDR3 DNA: TGTGCCTGGTGCTCGGGGTACGAGCAGTACTTC. The chain uses TRBV30 and TRBJ2-7; TRBD2 is a possible D gene (5 bases). Trimming stripped 5 bases from V and 4 bases from J, with 9 bases between. Germline V CDR1 and CDR2: GTSNPN, SVGIG (reference sequence). This CDR3 has 11 residues.

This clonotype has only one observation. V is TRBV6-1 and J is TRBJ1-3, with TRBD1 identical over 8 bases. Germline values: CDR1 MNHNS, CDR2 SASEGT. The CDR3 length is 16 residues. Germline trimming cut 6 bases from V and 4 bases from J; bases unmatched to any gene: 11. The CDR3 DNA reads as TGTGCCAGCAGAGTCTTGGACAGGGCTAAAGGAAACACCATATATTTT. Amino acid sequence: CASRVLDRAKGNTIYF.

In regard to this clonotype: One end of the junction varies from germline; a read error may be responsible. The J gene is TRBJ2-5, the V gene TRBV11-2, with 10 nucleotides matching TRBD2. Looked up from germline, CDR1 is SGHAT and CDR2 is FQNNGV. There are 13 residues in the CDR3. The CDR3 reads CASTLAGDETQYF. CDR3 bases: TGCGCCAGCACCCTAGCGGGAGATGAGACCCAGTACTTC.

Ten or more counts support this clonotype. The CDR3 nucleotides are TGTGCCAGCAGTTTGAGTACAGGGGGACTAGCGGGAGTAGGGTTCTTC. Translation: CASSLSTGGLAGVGFF. V usage is TRBV28 and J usage is TRBJ2-1; TRBD2 matches at 14 bases. J gave up 15 bases and V 3 bases, and 13 bases lay outside the gene matches. Germline assignment: CDR1 MDHEN and CDR2 SYDVKM. The CDR3 has 16 residues.

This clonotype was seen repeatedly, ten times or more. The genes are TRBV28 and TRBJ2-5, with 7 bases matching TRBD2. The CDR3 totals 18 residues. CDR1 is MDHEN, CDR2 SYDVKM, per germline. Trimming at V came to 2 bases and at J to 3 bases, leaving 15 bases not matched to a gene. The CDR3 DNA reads TGTGCCAGCAGTTTAAAGTCCGGGAGGAGATTGGAGGAAGAGACCCAGTACTTC. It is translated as CASSLKSGRRLEEETQYF.